This T cell receptor beta chain is drawn from a study of vaccination effects on CD4 cells after COVID-19. Study-wide context: The post-vaccine samples were taken, at the median, 72 days after the second dose. Points from the study as a whole: In the late period after vaccination, infection- and vaccine-induced clones contracted markedly.

With regard to this clone: What it recognizes is unknown.

Assay: immunoSEQ multiplex PCR; the TCRdb copy retains only in-frame clones and omits some. This sample has approximately 78,000 clones, with about 80% found just once. Germline V gene data show CDR1 as SNHLY and CDR2 as FYNNEI. This CDR3 has 12 amino acids. V was clipped by 8 bases and J by 10 bases, with 12 bases between them. Sequencing was preceded by expansion of antigen-specific CD4+ T cells with viral peptide pools in the ViraFEST assay. The culture ran for 10 to 11 days, and then CD4+ T cells were isolated. All participants had two doses of either the BNT162b2 or mRNA-1273 vaccine. PBMC were cultured at about 1.9 million per well with 8 to 10 IU/ml IL-2 and roughly 10 ug/ml peptides. At days 3 and 7, half of the medium was exchanged for IL-2 medium.

This chain uses TRBV2 with TRBJ1-6, with TRBD1 as a possible D gene (6 bases). This TCR derives from a human donor who received a COVID-19 vaccine. The sample was CD4+ T cells from PBMCs cultured with HCoV-229E spike peptides, taken after COVID-19 vaccination. The CDR3 protein is CASGRTDSPLHF. The CDR3 bases are TGTGCCAGCGGGAGGACAGACTCACCCCTCCACTTT.